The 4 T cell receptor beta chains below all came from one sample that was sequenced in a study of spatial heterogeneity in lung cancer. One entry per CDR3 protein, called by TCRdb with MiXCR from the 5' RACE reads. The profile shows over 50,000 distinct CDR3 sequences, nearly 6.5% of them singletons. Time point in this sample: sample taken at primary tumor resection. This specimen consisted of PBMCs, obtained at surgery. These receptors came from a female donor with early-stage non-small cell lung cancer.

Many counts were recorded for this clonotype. CDR3 residues: CASSSLGDRGNEKLFF. The CDR3, as DNA: TGCGCCAGCAGCTCACTCGGAGACAGGGGGAATGAAAAACTGTTTTTT. The chain is built from TRBV4-1 and TRBJ1-4, with 9 nucleotides matching TRBD1. Trimming took 5 bases from V and 5 from J; bases not matched to a gene: 9. Germline lookup yields CDR1 MGHRA and CDR2 YSYEKL. This CDR3 is built from 16 residues.

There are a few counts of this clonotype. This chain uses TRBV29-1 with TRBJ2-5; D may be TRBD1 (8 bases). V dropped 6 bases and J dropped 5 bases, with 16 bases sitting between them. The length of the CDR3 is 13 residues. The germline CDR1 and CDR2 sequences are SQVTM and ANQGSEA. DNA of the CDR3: TGCAGCGTAGCGGGACAGGTGGGGGAGACCCAGTACTTC. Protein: CSVAGQVGETQYF.

The CDR3 nucleotides are TGTGCCAGCAATAACGCCCAGCGGGAGGCAGATACGCAGTATTTT. Its translation: CASNNAQREADTQYF. V usage is TRBV6-1 and J usage is TRBJ2-3; 9 bases line up with TRBD2. Germline values: CDR1 MNHNS, CDR2 SASEGT. The CDR3 sequence is 15 residues long. After removal of 7 bases from V and 4 bases from J, the junction contained 9 bases not matched to a gene.

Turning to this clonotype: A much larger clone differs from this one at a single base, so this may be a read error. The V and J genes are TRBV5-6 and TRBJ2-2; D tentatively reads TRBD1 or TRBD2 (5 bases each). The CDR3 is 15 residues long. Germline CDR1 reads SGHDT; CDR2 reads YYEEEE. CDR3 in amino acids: CASGFWDPYTGELFF. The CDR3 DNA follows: TGTGCCAGCGGCTTCTGGGACCCCTACACCGGGGAGCTGTTTTTT.